Presented here are 21 T cell receptor beta chains from one specimen sequenced in a study of cytomegalovirus exposure and HLA in healthy donors. The method was immunoSEQ multiplex PCR; TCRdb's version includes in-frame clones alone and lacks a portion of them. This sample yields 130,000 or so clones, of which just under 90% are seen a single time; roughly 6.7% belongs to the top ten. The source material was PBMCs. The receptors come from a woman in her twenties or thirties in good health and CMV-seropositive.

The chain's CDR3 is CASSTKDYGPDNEQFF. CDR3 DNA: TGTGCCAGCAGCACAAAAGACTATGGGCCCGACAATGAGCAGTTCTTC. This chain joins TRBV7-2 and TRBJ2-1; TRBD2 is a possible D gene (5 bases). CDR1 SGHTA and CDR2 FQGNSA come from the germline V gene. V shed 5 bases and J shed 5 bases, with 19 bases lying between them. CDR3 length: 16 residues.

V gene TRBV18 combines with J gene TRBJ2-7; D gene unclear. This CDR3 spans 12 amino acids. The germline V and J ends were trimmed by 2 bases and 4 bases, with 6 bases remaining between them. In germline, CDR1 is KGHSH, CDR2 LQKENI. The CDR3 region has the DNA TGTGCCAGCTCACCATTCGGTTACGAGCAGTACTTC. Protein: CASSPFGYEQYF.

This chain links TRBV15 with TRBJ1-4, with D maybe TRBD1 (5 bases). The CDR3 has 16 residues. Germline assignment: CDR1 LNHNV and CDR2 YYDKDF (reference sequence). V shed 0 bases and J shed 5 bases, with 13 bases lying between them. The CDR3 spells CATSRDGGGINEKLFF. The CDR3 nucleotides are TGTGCCACCAGCAGAGATGGGGGGGGAATAAATGAAAAACTGTTTTTT.

The chain has TRBV28 and TRBJ2-1; 11 nucleotides agree with TRBD2. Trimming cost V 4 bases and J 7 bases; bases outside gene matches: 9. The CDR3 consists of 16 residues. CDR1 is MDHEN and CDR2 is SYDVKM in the germline V gene. CDR3 region: CASSSIAGGPVNEQFF. The CDR3 nucleotides are TGTGCCAGCAGTTCGATAGCGGGAGGGCCGGTGAATGAGCAGTTCTTC.

This sequence joins TRBV5-1 and TRBJ1-4, with no clear D. The germline V gene encodes CDR1 SGHRS and CDR2 YFSETQ. This CDR3 spans 16 amino acids. V was cut by 4 bases and J by 3 bases, with 16 bases left in between. The CDR3 here is CASSQGRQAPNEKLFF. Here the CDR3 DNA reads TGCGCCAGCAGCCAAGGCAGGCAGGCTCCTAATGAAAAACTGTTTTTT.

This clone turned up a few times. The V gene is TRBV7-9, the J gene TRBJ2-7, with 7 bases lining up with TRBD1. V shed 5 bases, J shed 3 bases, and the junction held 10 bases outside the gene matches. Germline loops: CDR1 SEHNR, CDR2 FQNEAQ (reference sequence). This CDR3 has 15 amino acids. The CDR3 loop is CASSLHGQAVYEQYF. The CDR3 DNA is TGTGCCAGCAGCCTACATGGACAGGCTGTCTACGAGCAGTACTTC. Complete variable domain (other parts from reference TRBV7-9 and TRBJ2-7): DTGVSQNPRHKITKRGQNVTFRCDPISEHNRLYWYRQTLGQGPEFLTYFQNEAQLEKSRLLSDRFSAERPKGSFSTLEIQRTEQGDSAMYLCASSLHGQAVYEQYFGPGTRLTVT.

The chain has TRBV27 and TRBJ2-2; TRBD2 aligns across 9 bases. The CDR3 is made up of 14 amino acids. J gave up 6 bases and V 5 bases, and 4 bases lay outside the gene matches. From germline, CDR1 is MNHEY and CDR2 SMNVEV (reference sequence). In DNA form, the CDR3 reads TGTGCCAGCAGTCCTCTAGCGGGGCCCGGGGAGCTGTTTTTT. Its protein is CASSPLAGPGELFF.

The chain has TRBV6-6 and TRBJ1-1; perhaps TRBD1 as D (5 bases). The CDR3 is made up of 13 amino acids. Trimming took off 6 bases at V and 4 bases at J, with 12 bases between the two ends. Germline loops: CDR1 MNHNY, CDR2 SVGAGI (reference sequence). CDR3 sequence reads: CASRSIRGTEAFF. The CDR3 nucleotides read TGTGCCAGCAGGAGCATAAGGGGCACTGAAGCTTTCTTT.

The chain carries TRBV4-1 and TRBJ1-4, with D possibly being TRBD1 (6 bases). CDR1 MGHRA and CDR2 YSYEKL come from the germline V gene. This CDR3 has 15 residues. Trimming took 0 bases from V and 11 from J, leaving 16 bases between them. The CDR3: CASSQDGQGRGKLFF. CDR3 coding DNA: TGCGCCAGCAGCCAAGATGGTCAGGGAAGGGGGAAACTGTTTTTT.

V and J are TRBV11-1 and TRBJ2-7; D possibly corresponds to TRBD2 (6 bases). The germline V and J ends were trimmed by 2 bases and 2 bases, with 10 bases remaining between them. Germline V gene data show CDR1 as SGHAT and CDR2 as FQDESV (reference sequence). This CDR3 is built from 14 residues. As DNA, the CDR3 is TGTGCCAGCAGCTTAACGCGGGGCCCCTACGAGCAGTACTTC. Translating it yields CASSLTRGPYEQYF.

The V gene is TRBV19, the J gene TRBJ2-7; D not resolved. The CDR3 consists of 12 residues. Trimming stripped 4 bases from V and 6 bases from J, with 10 bases between. CDR1 LNHDA and CDR2 SQIVND come from the germline V gene (reference sequence). CDR3 protein: CASSTQAGEQYF. CDR3 in DNA: TGTGCCAGTAGTACTCAAGCAGGCGAGCAGTACTTC.

V usage is TRBV4-2 and J usage is TRBJ2-5; weak D call: TRBD2 (5 bases). Looked up from germline, CDR1 is LGHNA and CDR2 is YNFKEQ. Between the trimmed V and J ends, which lost 1 base and 4 bases, there was a span of 10 bases. The length of the CDR3 is 14 residues. DNA of the CDR3: TGTGCCAGCAGCCAAGGGACTCCCCCAGAGACCCAGTACTTC. It yields the protein CASSQGTPPETQYF.

The genes are TRBV7-2 and TRBJ2-7; 9 nucleotides match TRBD1. The CDR3 loop spans 14 amino acids. The ends lost 8 bases at V and 9 bases at J; junction bases unmatched: 14. The germline CDR1 and CDR2 sequences are SGHTA and FQGNSA. This CDR3 reads CASSTGTGTGGQYF. Here the CDR3 DNA reads TGTGCCAGCTCCACCGGGACAGGGACGGGTGGGCAGTACTTC.

This sequence joins TRBV6-6 and TRBJ1-5; 10 bases fit TRBD1. The V and J ends lost 6 bases and 7 bases, in that order; junction bases with no gene match: 9. Looked up from germline, CDR1 is MNHNY and CDR2 is SVGAGI (reference sequence). This CDR3 has 15 residues. The CDR3 DNA reads TGTGCCAGCAGCTCGGACAGGGGGAGCTTCCAGCCCCAGCATTTT. Protein product: CASSSDRGSFQPQHF.

V usage is TRBV11-2 and J usage is TRBJ2-1; TRBD2 matches at 10 bases. Germline lookup yields CDR1 SGHAT and CDR2 FQNNGV. This CDR3 comprises 17 residues. Unmatched junction bases numbered 11, after V lost 3 bases and J lost 6 bases. CDR3: CASSLRASGSRSNEQFF. Written as DNA, the CDR3 is TGTGCCAGCAGCTTGAGAGCTAGCGGGAGTAGGTCCAATGAGCAGTTCTTC.

This clone has more than one count but fewer than ten. This rearrangement joins TRBV5-6 to TRBJ2-5; TRBD2 might be the D (6 bases). Germline loops: CDR1 SGHDT, CDR2 YYEEEE. The CDR3 spans 16 residues. Between the trimmed V and J ends, which lost 0 bases and 4 bases, there was a span of 16 bases. The CDR3 DNA is TGTGCCAGCAGCTTGGCCGTTTGGGGCGGGATAGAGACCCAGTACTTC. Its protein product is CASSLAVWGGIETQYF.

The chain couples TRBV4-2 to TRBJ2-3, with D maybe TRBD1 (6 bases). Germline CDR1 reads LGHNA; CDR2 reads YNFKEQ. The CDR3 runs 15 residues. V shed 0 bases and J shed 5 bases, with 12 bases lying between them. CDR3 in DNA: TGTGCCAGCAGCCAAGACCGACAGGAGGAAGATACGCAGTATTTT. Protein: CASSQDRQEEDTQYF.

The chain uses TRBV15 and TRBJ2-7, with TRBD2 as a possible D gene (5 bases). Trimming stripped 0 bases from V and 2 bases from J, with 11 bases between. CDR1 is LNHNV, CDR2 YYDKDF, per germline (reference sequence). There are 15 residues in the CDR3. The CDR3 here is CATSRDQFGAYEQYF. The CDR3 DNA reads as TGTGCCACCAGCAGAGATCAGTTCGGGGCCTACGAGCAGTACTTC.

The J gene is TRBJ2-7, the V gene TRBV15; possible D gene TRBD1, 5 bases. CDR3 length equals 13 residues. Germline CDR1 LNHNV, CDR2 YYDKDF (reference sequence). V lost 0 bases and J 7 bases, leaving 10 bases between the germline ends. This CDR3 is CATSRDDSREQYF. DNA for the CDR3: TGTGCCACCAGCAGAGATGACAGCCGGGAGCAGTACTTC.

This clone was seen once. The V gene is TRBV27, the J gene TRBJ1-2; D is perhaps TRBD1 (5 bases). CDR3 size: 14 residues. The ends were cut back, 8 bases at V and 7 bases at J, with 20 bases in the middle. Per the germline V gene, CDR1 is MNHEY and CDR2 is SMNVEV (reference sequence). As DNA, the CDR3 is TGTGCCAGCCGGGGGGAGGCTCTATACGGTGGCTACACCTTC. Translating it yields CASRGEALYGGYTF.

The CDR3 DNA reads as TGCGCCAGCAGCTTGGATGGTACTGGACTTAATGAAAAACTGTTTTTT. Amino acid sequence: CASSLDGTGLNEKLFF. The chain couples TRBV5-1 to TRBJ1-4; D is undetermined. The CDR3 runs 16 residues. V was cut by 0 bases and J by 4 bases, with 13 bases left in between. Germline CDR1 is SGHRS and CDR2 is YFSETQ.